The clone carrying this T cell receptor (beta chain) was detected only a few times. The PCR had 60 Vbeta and 13 Jbeta primers. Repertoires were generated with immunoSEQ multiplex PCR, while TCRdb's copy carries only in-frame clones and drops some. The sample consists of about 170,000 clones, 79% of them appearing once. The sample belongs to a study of cytomegalovirus exposure and HLA in healthy donors. V was pared by 3 bases and J by 7 bases, with 12 bases of the junction left unmatched. The CDR3 is made up of 18 amino acids. The germline V gene has CDR1 MGHRA and CDR2 YSYEKL. The sequencing sample was made of PBMCs. The J gene is TRBJ1-6, the V gene TRBV4-1, with TRBD1 matching over 10 bases. The origin of this receptor is a woman between 45 and 65 years old in good health and CMV-seronegative. In DNA form, the CDR3 reads TGCGCCAGCAGCCAGAAGGGGGACAGGGGCGCTCAGAATTCACCCCTCCACTTT. This codes for CASSQKGDRGAQNSPLHF.